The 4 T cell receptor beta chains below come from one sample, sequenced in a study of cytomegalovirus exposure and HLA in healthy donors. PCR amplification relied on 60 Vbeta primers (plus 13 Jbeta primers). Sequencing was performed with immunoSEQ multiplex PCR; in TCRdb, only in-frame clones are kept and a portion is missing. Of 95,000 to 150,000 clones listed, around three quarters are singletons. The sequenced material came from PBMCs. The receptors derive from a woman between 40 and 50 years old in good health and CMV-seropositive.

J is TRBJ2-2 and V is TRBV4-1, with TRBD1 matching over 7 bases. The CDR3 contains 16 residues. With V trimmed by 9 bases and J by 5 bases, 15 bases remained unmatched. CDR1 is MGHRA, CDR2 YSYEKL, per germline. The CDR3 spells CASCTPGTEKTGELFF. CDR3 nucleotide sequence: TGCGCCAGTTGCACCCCCGGGACAGAGAAGACCGGGGAGCTGTTTTTT.

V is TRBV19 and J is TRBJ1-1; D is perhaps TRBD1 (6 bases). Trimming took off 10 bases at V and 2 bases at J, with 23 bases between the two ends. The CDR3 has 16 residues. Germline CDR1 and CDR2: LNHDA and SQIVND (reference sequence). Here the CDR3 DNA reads TGTGCCACCTCATCCCTTCCAGGGGCCCCTAACACTGAAGCTTTCTTT. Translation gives CATSSLPGAPNTEAFF.

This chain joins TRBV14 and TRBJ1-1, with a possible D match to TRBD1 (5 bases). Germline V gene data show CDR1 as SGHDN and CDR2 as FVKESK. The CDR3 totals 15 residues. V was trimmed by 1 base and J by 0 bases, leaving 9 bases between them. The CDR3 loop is CASSQAGWMNTEAFF. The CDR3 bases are TGTGCCAGCAGCCAAGCAGGGTGGATGAACACTGAAGCTTTCTTT.

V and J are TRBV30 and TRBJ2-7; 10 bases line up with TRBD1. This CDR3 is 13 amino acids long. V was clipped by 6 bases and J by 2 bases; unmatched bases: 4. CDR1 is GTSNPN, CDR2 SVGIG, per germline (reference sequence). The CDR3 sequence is CACRDRGTYEQYF. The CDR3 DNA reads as TGTGCCTGCCGGGACAGGGGAACCTACGAGCAGTACTTC.